This TCR beta chain was obtained from a study of blood T cells in healthy people across ages (dated by TCRdb to about 2015). With respect to the entire study: Template switching captured roughly one uniquely barcoded TCR beta cDNA molecule per two T cells in model experiments. The study measured age-related changes in TCR beta repertoire diversity using deep sequencing normalized with unique cDNA molecular identifiers. The donors were divided into four age groups: young (average 16 years), middle-aged (about 41), aged (approximately 64) and long-lived (82). To avoid experimental bias, donors of different ages were spread randomly across the sequencing lanes. Using the same blood draw, the study looked at two additional independent replicas of 1 million unique cDNA reads for two donors, one aged 18 to 30 and the other aged 80 or older. Summary of the overall study and its limitations: Observed TCR beta diversity per million T cells fell roughly linearly with age, and a significant reduction was already apparent by age around 40. Since profiling was done on bulk unsorted PBMCs, naive and antigen-experienced compartments could not be conclusively compared. Compared with the aged group, more naive CD4+ T cells, fewer expanded clones and increased TCR diversity were shown by the long-lived group, suggesting age selection. The percentage of naive T cells measured by flow cytometry correlated strongly with observed TCR beta diversity. Because donor CMV infection status was unknown, age-related changes in expanded clonotypes were potentially confounded. Estimates of total diversity based on one million sequenced T cells were regarded as lower bounds and as underestimates.

Counted from cysteine to phenylalanine, this CDR3 has 15 amino acids. Just the 45-base CDR3 DNA is kept, in frame starting at base 1. Relative to germline, V is 4 bases shorter and J is 3 bases shorter, with 15 bases between their ends. CDR1 is given as SEHNR and CDR2 as FQNEAQ, both from the germline V gene (reference sequence). Points on this clonotype: What antigen it recognizes has not been identified. There are no base qualities to consult, and no much larger clone falls within one base.

The library came from 5' RACE. Sequencing used an Illumina HiSeq 2500. A second PCR of about 6 to 11 cycles was run with a J-beta primer mix and a sample-barcoded 5' primer. A template-switch 5' adaptor carrying 12 random nucleotides introduced a unique molecular identifier onto each TCR beta cDNA molecule. At least 2.5 million CDR3-containing paired-end reads were obtained from each sample. First-strand cDNA was synthesized from all RNA with the Mint cDNA synthesis kit, primed by a TRBC-specific oligonucleotide. Following uracil-DNA glycosylase treatment, a first 18-cycle PCR with universal primers M1SS and BC2_uni_R was performed on all cDNA. The published analysis was carried out like this. For normalization, 1 million high-quality reads, each with a distinct molecular identifier, were randomly selected from each sample. Instead of being binned into consensus sequences, reads that shared molecular identifiers were thrown out. MiTCR, with a Q25 quality threshold and the strictest error-elimination algorithm, was used for CDR3 identification, clonotype clustering and error correction. Lower-bound total TCR beta diversity was estimated with a nonparametric unseen species model using Euler transformation. TCRdb ran its own pipeline on the public reads, namely fastp trimming at Q25 and MiXCR clone calling, and kept in-frame beta chains. Here each entry gathers all rows of one CDR3 protein and keeps the most common genes and DNA. These V and J calls are TCRdb output, not the study's own analysis. This sample holds hundreds of thousands of distinct CDR3 sequences; 40% to 45% were observed only once. The biggest ten clones account for about 32% of the sample.

Systemically healthy Caucasian individuals from Russia, some 38 in total and aged roughly 6 to 100 years, were included as donors. Each donor gave 8 to 10 milliliters of peripheral blood, drawn into EDTA-treated Vacutainer tubes. Ficoll-Paque density-gradient centrifugation was used to isolate PBMCs, with at least 6.5 million obtained per sample. Trizol reagent was used to extract total RNA from the PBMCs, yielding at least 5.5 micrograms per sample. The percentages of naive CD45RAhigh/CD27high T cells were determined by flow cytometry on a PBMC aliquot from every donor. The chain links TRBV7-9 with TRBJ1-1; a tentative D match to TRBD1 spans 5 bases. This receptor was taken from an elderly man in good health. Sequencing used blood. Here the CDR3 is given as CASSYASGGDTEAFF. The DNA sequence is given as TGTGCCAGCAGCTACGCCAGTGGGGGGGACACTGAAGCTTTCTTT.